This T cell receptor beta chain was profiled in a study of cytomegalovirus exposure and HLA in healthy donors. Whole-study context: There were about 85 million unique TCRs (from HLA-typed donors) in an early data release.

As for the donors, each was a healthy bone marrow donor. In the PCR, 60 Vbeta and 13 Jbeta primers were used. Measured with immunoSEQ multiplex PCR; TCRdb has only the in-frame clones, and not every one. The table lists about 130,000 clones. Germline V gene lookup returns CDR1 SGHVS and CDR2 FNYEAQ. The germline V and J ends were trimmed by 1 base and 3 bases, with 9 bases remaining between them. This CDR3 spans 14 amino acids. Sequenced: PBMCs. This clonotype was obtained from a young man in good health and CMV-seronegative. This chain uses TRBV7-6 with TRBJ2-5; TRBD1 is a possible D gene (5 bases). CDR3 DNA sequence: TGTGCCAGCAGCTTAGGTCAGGGAAAAGAGACCCAGTACTTC. The encoded protein is CASSLGQGKETQYF.